Below are 27 T cell receptor beta chains sequenced from a single sample in a study of blood T cell repertoires in COVID-19. Some clones are missing from TCRdb's copy, which holds only in-frame ones; the method was immunoSEQ multiplex PCR. Seen here are approximately 120,000 clones, over 80% observed once, and the top ten hold approximately 12%. Specimen: peripheral blood. The receptor set was obtained from a man in his 60s with acute or convalescent COVID-19.

The chain uses TRBV5-1 and TRBJ2-2; 7 bases map to TRBD2. This CDR3 is built from 15 residues. The V gene's germline CDR1 is SGHRS and CDR2 YFSETQ. Losses at the gene ends were 7 bases for V and 3 bases for J; bases not matched to a gene: 9. The CDR3 sequence: CASGPGTTYTGELFF. In nucleotides, the CDR3 is TGCGCCAGCGGCCCGGGGACTACCTACACCGGGGAGCTGTTTTTT.

A single count supports this clone. The V and J genes are TRBV19 and TRBJ2-6, with TRBD2 matching over 12 bases. The CDR3 has 18 residues. V gave up 4 bases and J gave up 0 bases; unmatched junction bases: 4. CDR1 is LNHDA and CDR2 is SQIVND in the germline V gene (reference sequence). The CDR3 region is CASSRLAGDLSGANVLTF. In nucleotides, the CDR3 is TGTGCCAGTAGTAGACTAGCGGGGGACCTCTCTGGGGCCAACGTCCTGACTTTC.

CDR3 sequence reads: CASSSGTGRGYGYTF. CDR3 DNA: TGTGCCAGCAGTAGCGGGACTGGTAGAGGCTATGGCTACACCTTC. This rearrangement joins TRBV25-1 to TRBJ1-2, with a possible D match to TRBD1 (5 bases). The CDR3 extends over 15 amino acids. V lost 5 bases and J lost 4, with 17 bases in between. CDR1 is MGHDK, CDR2 SYGVNS, per germline.

This chain uses TRBV7-8 with TRBJ2-1, with 9 bases aligning to TRBD1. The CDR3 covers 20 residues. The V gene's germline CDR1 is SGHVS and CDR2 FQNEAQ. J was trimmed by 8 bases and V by 5 bases; bases with no gene match: 25. The CDR3 region is CASSPDRGVVQAGLFYEQFF. The CDR3 DNA is TGTGCCAGCAGCCCTGACAGGGGGGTGGTGCAGGCCGGGTTGTTCTATGAGCAGTTCTTC.

This clone is classed as medium-sized. The chain couples TRBV9 to TRBJ1-2; 7 bases agree with TRBD1. V was pared by 3 bases and J by 4 bases, with 3 bases of the junction left unmatched. This CDR3 is 13 amino acids long. In germline, CDR1 is SGDLS, CDR2 YYNGEE. In DNA, the CDR3 is TGTGCCAGCAGCGCCGGGACAGCCTATGGCTACACCTTC. Protein sequence: CASSAGTAYGYTF.

This chain connects TRBV2 to TRBJ1-5; D perhaps matches TRBD1 (6 bases). Trimming pared 7 bases from V and 8 bases from J, leaving 12 bases between. The CDR3 has 12 residues. Germline V gene sequence: CDR1 SNHLY, CDR2 FYNNEI. This chain's CDR3 is CASKGVVEPQHF. In DNA, the CDR3 is TGTGCCAGCAAGGGGGTTGTGGAGCCCCAGCATTTT.

The sample holds a few counts of this clone. The rearrangement links TRBV4-2 to TRBJ1-5; 7 bases fit TRBD1. J was trimmed by 5 bases and V by 0 bases; bases with no gene match: 4. CDR3 size: 15 residues. Germline-derived CDR1 and CDR2 are LGHNA and YNFKEQ. CDR3 nucleotides: TGTGCCAGCAGCCAAGATTTCAGGGGGGATCAGCCCCAGCATTTT. This gives the protein CASSQDFRGDQPQHF.

The chain employs TRBV11-1 and TRBJ1-1, with 11 bases that match TRBD1. The V gene end was trimmed by 5 bases and the J gene end by 5 bases; junction bases not matched to a gene: 7. The length of the CDR3 is 15 residues. The germline V gene has CDR1 SGHAT and CDR2 FQDESV (reference sequence). The CDR3: CASSRDRGGRTEAFF. The CDR3 nucleotides read TGTGCCAGCAGCCGGGACAGGGGGGGGAGGACTGAAGCTTTCTTT.

To note about this clone: This may be a read error: a much more frequent sequence differs by one nucleotide. The chain joins TRBV7-3 to TRBJ1-1; TRBD1 is a possible D gene (5 bases). Trimming pared 2 bases from V and 3 bases from J, leaving 7 bases between. This CDR3 has 13 residues. CDR1 SGHTA and CDR2 FQGTGA come from the germline V gene. This chain's CDR3 is CASSLQGDTEAFF. CDR3 DNA sequence: TGTGCCAGCAGCTTACAGGGCGACACTGAAGCTTTCTTT.

The chain recombines TRBV20-1 with TRBJ1-5, with D hard to call. Trimming shortened V by 3 bases and J by 3 bases, and 9 bases separated the two germline ends. CDR1 is DFQATT and CDR2 is SNEGSKA in the germline V gene (reference sequence). The CDR3 contains 13 residues. The DNA for the CDR3 is TGCAGTGCTAGTGCCCCCATCAATCAGCCCCAGCATTTT. It encodes CSASAPINQPQHF.

This chain connects TRBV28 to TRBJ2-5; 9 nucleotides line up with TRBD1. The CDR3 length is 14 residues. Germline values: CDR1 MDHEN, CDR2 SYDVKM. The V and J ends lost 7 bases and 5 bases, in that order; junction bases with no gene match: 8. CDR3 protein: CASNPQGARETQYF. Written as DNA, the CDR3 is TGTGCCAGCAACCCACAGGGGGCTAGGGAGACCCAGTACTTC.

The chain has TRBV29-1 and TRBJ2-7, with 9 nucleotides matching TRBD2. CDR1 and CDR2 (germline): SQVTM, ANQGSEA. The CDR3 runs to 16 residues. V shed 4 bases, J shed 4 bases, and the junction held 14 bases outside the gene matches. Here the CDR3 reads CSVGSGPSGRFYEQYF. CDR3 DNA sequence: TGCAGCGTTGGGTCCGGACCGAGCGGGAGGTTTTACGAGCAGTACTTC.

V and J are TRBV5-1 and TRBJ2-3; 9 nucleotides agree with TRBD1. Germline V gives CDR1 SGHRS, CDR2 YFSETQ. The junction had 6 bases not matched to a gene; V was cut back by 4 bases and J by 3 bases. This CDR3 spans 15 amino acids. CDR3 nucleotide sequence: TGCGCCAGCAGCAGGGGACAGGGAGGAACAGATACGCAGTATTTT. Its protein product is CASSRGQGGTDTQYF.

This clone was recorded at least ten times. This chain joins TRBV18 and TRBJ1-2; possible D gene TRBD1, 6 bases. The germline CDR1 and CDR2 sequences are KGHSH and LQKENI. The CDR3 is made up of 13 amino acids. V dropped 4 bases and J dropped 6 bases, with 12 bases sitting between them. CDR3 residues: CASSQQGNHGYTF. CDR3 bases: TGTGCCAGCTCACAACAGGGTAATCATGGCTACACCTTC.

Only a few counts were recorded for this clone. The chain links TRBV27 to TRBJ2-5, with TRBD2 matching over 12 bases. V lost 6 bases, J lost 5 bases, and 16 bases stayed unmatched. Germline loops: CDR1 MNHEY, CDR2 SMNVEV (reference sequence). The CDR3 sequence is 18 residues long. In DNA, the CDR3 is TGTGCCAGCAGCTATGGCCCCGGGACTAGCGGGCCCCAGGAGACCCAGTACTTC. It is translated as CASSYGPGTSGPQETQYF.

This clone was observed a single time. CDR3 nucleotides: TGCGCCACCCCCGACTGCGGGGTACAGAATGAGCAGTTCTTC. It translates to CATPDCGVQNEQFF. The genes are TRBV5-1 and TRBJ2-1; D possibly corresponds to TRBD2 (6 bases). Trimming pared 9 bases from V and 7 bases from J, leaving 20 bases between. The CDR3 totals 14 residues. CDR1 and CDR2 from the germline V gene are SGHRS and YFSETQ.

V usage is TRBV20-1 and J usage is TRBJ1-6; perhaps TRBD1 as D (6 bases). V was clipped by 6 bases and J by 8 bases, with 8 bases between them. CDR3 length equals 11 residues. Germline values: CDR1 DFQATT, CDR2 SNEGSKA (reference sequence). CDR3 loop: CSAGGHSPLHF. CDR3 nucleotides: TGCAGTGCAGGGGGTCATTCACCCCTCCACTTT.

The CDR3 region is CASSPWTGDFGGNTIYF. CDR3 nucleotide sequence: TGTGCCAGCTCACCCTGGACAGGGGATTTCGGCGGAAACACCATATATTTT. V and J are TRBV18 and TRBJ1-3; 9 bases are shared with TRBD1. This CDR3 is built from 17 residues. The J segment lost 4 bases and the V segment lost 3 bases, leaving 10 bases of the junction unmatched. From germline, CDR1 is KGHSH and CDR2 LQKENI.

V gene TRBV4-1 combines with J gene TRBJ2-5; 10 bases are a match to TRBD2. This CDR3 comprises 16 residues. The V gene's germline CDR1 is MGHRA and CDR2 YSYEKL. With 0 bases clipped from V and 4 bases from J, the junction kept 5 bases outside the gene matches. The CDR3 sequence is CASSQETSSGRETQYF. CDR3 in DNA: TGCGCCAGCAGCCAAGAGACATCTAGCGGGAGAGAGACCCAGTACTTC.

This clone was counted between two and nine times. V is TRBV5-4 and J is TRBJ2-5; unclear D gene. Trimming removed 7 bases at V and 2 bases at J, with 12 bases between. The germline V gene has CDR1 SGHNT and CDR2 YYREEE (reference sequence). The length of the CDR3 is 13 residues. The CDR3 region has the DNA TGTGCCAGCTCAACGTGGAGTCAAGAGACCCAGTACTTC. It yields the protein CASSTWSQETQYF.

V and J are TRBV5-6 and TRBJ1-3; 8 nucleotides align to TRBD1. V lost 2 bases, J lost 0 bases, and 4 bases stayed unmatched. This CDR3 region has 16 residues. The germline V gene encodes CDR1 SGHDT and CDR2 YYEEEE. The CDR3 reads CASSFGTGGSGNTIYF. CDR3 sequence (DNA): TGTGCCAGCAGCTTCGGCACAGGGGGCTCTGGAAACACCATATATTTT.

The chain couples TRBV9 to TRBJ1-5; perhaps TRBD1 as D (5 bases). The CDR3 contains 14 residues. Germline loops: CDR1 SGDLS, CDR2 YYNGEE. The ends were cut back, 3 bases at V and 7 bases at J, with 14 bases in the middle. CDR3 amino acids: CASSAGETLQPQHF. The CDR3 nucleotides are TGTGCCAGCAGCGCGGGGGAGACGTTGCAGCCCCAGCATTTT.

The chain combines TRBV10-3 with TRBJ1-4; TRBD1 agrees at 10 bases. V shed 4 bases and J 7 bases; nucleotides not matched to a gene: 3. Germline CDR1 and CDR2: ENHRY and SYGVKD. The CDR3 totals 14 residues. CDR3 in amino acids: CAISGGTGAEKLFF. The DNA for the CDR3 is TGTGCCATCAGTGGAGGGACAGGGGCTGAAAAACTGTTTTTT.

This clone occurred once. CDR3 loop: CASSLRRTGGTDTQYF. DNA of the CDR3: TGCGCCAGCAGCTTAAGGAGGACAGGGGGGACAGATACGCAGTATTTT. The chain uses TRBV5-1 and TRBJ2-3; 10 bases are a match to TRBD1. CDR3 length equals 16 residues. V trimming: 2 bases; J trimming: 3 bases; junction bases outside the gene matches: 6. Germline V gives CDR1 SGHRS, CDR2 YFSETQ.

This clone was seen many times. The chain links TRBV24-1 to TRBJ1-1; the D is unclear. V gave up 0 bases and J gave up 14 bases, with 3 bases separating them. The CDR3 sequence is 9 residues long. Germline V gives CDR1 KGHDR, CDR2 SFDVKD. The CDR3 protein is CATSDLAFF. The CDR3 DNA reads as TGTGCCACCAGTGATTTGGCGTTCTTT.

The chain recombines TRBV7-3 with TRBJ2-1; TRBD2 matches at 9 bases. The CDR3 spans 15 residues. Germline V gives CDR1 SGHTA, CDR2 FQGTGA. J lost 9 bases, V lost 1 base, and 7 bases had no gene match. CDR3 sequence: CASSLIAGASGEQFF. The CDR3, as DNA: TGTGCCAGCAGCTTAATAGCGGGAGCATCTGGTGAGCAGTTCTTC.

The V gene is TRBV6-5, the J gene TRBJ1-5; D perhaps matches TRBD1 (6 bases). Germline V gives CDR1 MNHEY, CDR2 SVGAGI. V was trimmed by 5 bases and J by 2 bases, leaving 13 bases between them. This CDR3 has 15 residues. DNA for the CDR3: TGTGCCAGCAGTCTACAGGGTTTGGGCAATCAGCCCCAGCATTTT. Amino acids: CASSLQGLGNQPQHF.